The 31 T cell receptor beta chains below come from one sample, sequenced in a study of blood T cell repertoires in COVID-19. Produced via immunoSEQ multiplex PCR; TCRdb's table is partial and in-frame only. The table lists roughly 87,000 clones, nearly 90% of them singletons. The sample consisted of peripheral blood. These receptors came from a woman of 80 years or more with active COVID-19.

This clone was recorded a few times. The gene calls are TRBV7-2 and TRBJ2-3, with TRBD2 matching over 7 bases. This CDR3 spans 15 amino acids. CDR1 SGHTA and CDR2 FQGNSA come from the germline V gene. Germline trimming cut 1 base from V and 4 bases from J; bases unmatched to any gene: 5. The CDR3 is CASSLVAGVADTQYF. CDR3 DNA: TGTGCCAGCAGCTTAGTCGCGGGAGTCGCAGATACGCAGTATTTT.

CDR3 nucleotide sequence: TGTGCCAGCAGCAACACTCTAGCGGGAGTAGGTGAGACCCAGTACTTC. Encoded protein: CASSNTLAGVGETQYF. V usage is TRBV7-8 and J usage is TRBJ2-5; TRBD2 aligns across 10 bases. Germline CDR1 is SGHVS and CDR2 is FQNEAQ. V shed 5 bases, J shed 5 bases, and the junction held 11 bases outside the gene matches. CDR3 length equals 16 residues.

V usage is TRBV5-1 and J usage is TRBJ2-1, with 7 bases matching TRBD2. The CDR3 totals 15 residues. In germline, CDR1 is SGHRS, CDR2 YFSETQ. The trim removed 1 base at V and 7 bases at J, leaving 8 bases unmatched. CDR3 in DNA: TGCGCCAGCAGCTTGATGTCTAGCGGAGGTAATGAGCAGTTCTTC. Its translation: CASSLMSSGGNEQFF.

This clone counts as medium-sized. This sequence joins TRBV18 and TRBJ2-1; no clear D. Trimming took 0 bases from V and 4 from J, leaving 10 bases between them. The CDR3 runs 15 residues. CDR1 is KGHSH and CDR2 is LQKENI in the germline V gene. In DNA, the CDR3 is TGTGCCAGCTCACCACCCGCCGGGTTTTACAATGAGCAGTTCTTC. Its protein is CASSPPAGFYNEQFF.

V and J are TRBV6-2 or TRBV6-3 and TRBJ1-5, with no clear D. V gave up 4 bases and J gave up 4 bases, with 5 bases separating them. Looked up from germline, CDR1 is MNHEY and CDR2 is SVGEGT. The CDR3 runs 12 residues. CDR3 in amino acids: CASSSLNQPQHF. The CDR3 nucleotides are TGTGCCAGCAGTTCTCTGAATCAGCCCCAGCATTTT.

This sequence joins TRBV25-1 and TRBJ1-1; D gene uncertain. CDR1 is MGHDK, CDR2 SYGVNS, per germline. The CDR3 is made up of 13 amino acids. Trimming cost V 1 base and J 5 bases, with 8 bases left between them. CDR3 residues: CASSEWRGTEAFF. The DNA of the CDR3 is TGTGCCAGCAGTGAATGGCGAGGTACTGAAGCTTTCTTT.

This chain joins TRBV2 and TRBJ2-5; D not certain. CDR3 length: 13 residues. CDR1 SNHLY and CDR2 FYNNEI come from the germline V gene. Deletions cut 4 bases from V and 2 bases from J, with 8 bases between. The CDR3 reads CASSAISQETQYF. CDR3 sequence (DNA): TGTGCCAGCAGTGCAATCAGTCAAGAGACCCAGTACTTC.

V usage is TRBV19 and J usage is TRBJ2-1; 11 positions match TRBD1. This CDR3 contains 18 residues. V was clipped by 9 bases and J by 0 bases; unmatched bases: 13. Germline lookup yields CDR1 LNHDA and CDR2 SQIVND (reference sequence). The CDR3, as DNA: TGTGCCAGCAAAACCCGGACAGGGGGCCGGAGCTCCTACAATGAGCAGTTCTTC. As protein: CASKTRTGGRSSYNEQFF.

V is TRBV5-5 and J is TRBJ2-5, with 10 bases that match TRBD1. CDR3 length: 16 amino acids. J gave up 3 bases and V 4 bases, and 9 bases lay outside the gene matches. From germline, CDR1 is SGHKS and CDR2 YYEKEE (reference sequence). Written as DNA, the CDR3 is TGTGCCAGCAGCCTCGGACAGGGGGGCCTCAAAGAGACCCAGTACTTC. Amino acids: CASSLGQGGLKETQYF.

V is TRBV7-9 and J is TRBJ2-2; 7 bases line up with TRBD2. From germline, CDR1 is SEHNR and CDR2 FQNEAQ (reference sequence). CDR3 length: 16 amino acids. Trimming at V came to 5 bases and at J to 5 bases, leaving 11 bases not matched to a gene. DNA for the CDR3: TGTGCCAGCAGCCCAAACCCAGGACTAGTTACCGGGGAGCTGTTTTTT. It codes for CASSPNPGLVTGELFF. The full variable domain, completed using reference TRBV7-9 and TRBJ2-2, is DTGVSQNPRHKITKRGQNVTFRCDPISEHNRLYWYRQTLGQGPEFLTYFQNEAQLEKSRLLSDRFSAERPKGSFSTLEIQRTEQGDSAMYLCASSPNPGLVTGELFFGEGSRLTVL.

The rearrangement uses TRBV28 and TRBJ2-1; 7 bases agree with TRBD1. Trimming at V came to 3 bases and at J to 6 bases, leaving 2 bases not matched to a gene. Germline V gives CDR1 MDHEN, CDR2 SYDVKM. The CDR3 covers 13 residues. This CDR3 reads CASSLPGGNEQFF. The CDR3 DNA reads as TGTGCCAGCAGTTTGCCAGGGGGCAATGAGCAGTTCTTC.

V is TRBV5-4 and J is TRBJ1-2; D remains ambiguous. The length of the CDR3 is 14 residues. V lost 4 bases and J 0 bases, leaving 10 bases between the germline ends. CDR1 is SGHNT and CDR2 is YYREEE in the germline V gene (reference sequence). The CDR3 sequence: CASSPPTTNYGYTF. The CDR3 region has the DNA TGTGCCAGCAGCCCGCCGACAACTAACTATGGCTACACCTTC.

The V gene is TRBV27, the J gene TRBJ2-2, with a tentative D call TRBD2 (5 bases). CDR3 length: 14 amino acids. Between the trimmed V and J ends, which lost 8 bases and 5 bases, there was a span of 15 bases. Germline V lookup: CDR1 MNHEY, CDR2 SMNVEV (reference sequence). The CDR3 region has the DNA TGTGCCAGCTCCGGGGAATTGCTAACCGGGGAGCTGTTTTTT. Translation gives CASSGELLTGELFF.

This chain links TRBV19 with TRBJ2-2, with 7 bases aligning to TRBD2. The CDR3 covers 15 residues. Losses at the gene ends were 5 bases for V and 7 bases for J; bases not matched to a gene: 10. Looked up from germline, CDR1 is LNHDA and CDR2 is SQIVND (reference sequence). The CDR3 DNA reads TGTGCCAGTAGTCCCCTGGGAGGGGCTCACGGGGAGCTGTTTTTT. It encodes CASSPLGGAHGELFF.

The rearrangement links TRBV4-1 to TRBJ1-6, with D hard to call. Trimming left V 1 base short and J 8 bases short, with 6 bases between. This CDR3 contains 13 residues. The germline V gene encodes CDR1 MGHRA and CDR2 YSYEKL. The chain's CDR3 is CASSQVTDSPLHF. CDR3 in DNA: TGCGCCAGCAGCCAAGTCACGGATTCACCCCTCCACTTT.

The CDR3, as DNA: TGTGCCAGCAGCCAAGTGTCCGGGATCTACAATGAGCAGTTCTTC. Its translation is CASSQVSGIYNEQFF. V is TRBV3-1 (or the pseudogene TRBV3-2) and J is TRBJ2-1; D is perhaps TRBD2 (5 bases). The CDR3 loop spans 15 amino acids. The V gene's germline CDR1 is LGHDT and CDR2 YNNKEL (reference sequence). V was trimmed by 1 base and J by 3 bases, leaving 10 bases between them.

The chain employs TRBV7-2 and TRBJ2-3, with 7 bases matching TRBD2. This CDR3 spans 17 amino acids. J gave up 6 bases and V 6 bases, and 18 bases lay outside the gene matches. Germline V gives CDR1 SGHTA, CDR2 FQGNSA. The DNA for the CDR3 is TGTGCCAGCAGTCTCATGGGGAGGGCCGTTCTGGGGGATACGCAGTATTTT. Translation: CASSLMGRAVLGDTQYF. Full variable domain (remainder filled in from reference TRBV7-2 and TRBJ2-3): GAGVSQSPSNKVTEKGKDVELRCDPISGHTALYWYRQSLGQGLEFLIYFQGNSAPDKSGLPSDRFSAERTGGSVSTLTIQRTQQEDSAVYLCASSLMGRAVLGDTQYFGPGTRLTVL.

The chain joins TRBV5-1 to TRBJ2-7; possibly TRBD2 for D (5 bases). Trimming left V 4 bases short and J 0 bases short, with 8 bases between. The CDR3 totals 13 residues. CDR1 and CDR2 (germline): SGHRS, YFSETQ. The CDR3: CASSERTSYEQYF. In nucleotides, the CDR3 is TGCGCCAGCAGCGAGCGGACCTCCTACGAGCAGTACTTC. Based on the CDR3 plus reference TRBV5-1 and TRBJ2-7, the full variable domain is KAGVTQTPRYLIKTRGQQVTLSCSPISGHRSVSWYQQTPGQGLQFLFEYFSETQRNKGNFPGRFSGRQFSNSRSEMNVSTLELGDSALYLCASSERTSYEQYFGPGTRLTVT.

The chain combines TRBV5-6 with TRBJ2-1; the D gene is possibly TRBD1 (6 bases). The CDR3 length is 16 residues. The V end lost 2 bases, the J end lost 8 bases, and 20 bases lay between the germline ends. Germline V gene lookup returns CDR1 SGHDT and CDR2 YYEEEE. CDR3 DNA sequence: TGTGCCAGCAGCTTAAAAGGGGGTGCGATCTGGGATGAGCAGTTCTTC. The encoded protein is CASSLKGGAIWDEQFF.

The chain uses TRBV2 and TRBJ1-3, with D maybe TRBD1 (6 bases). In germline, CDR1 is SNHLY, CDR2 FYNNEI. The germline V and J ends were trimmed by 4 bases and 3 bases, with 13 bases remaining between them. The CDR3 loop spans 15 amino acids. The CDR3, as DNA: TGTGCCAGCAGTGCCACAGACAGGATTGGAAACACCATATATTTT. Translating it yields CASSATDRIGNTIYF.

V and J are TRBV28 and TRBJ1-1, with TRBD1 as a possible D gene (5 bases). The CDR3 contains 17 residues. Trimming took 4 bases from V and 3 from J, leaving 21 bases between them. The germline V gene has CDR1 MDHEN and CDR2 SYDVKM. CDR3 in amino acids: CASSSLLGRIGDTEAFF. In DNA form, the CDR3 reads TGTGCCAGCAGTTCCTTACTGGGAAGGATAGGGGACACTGAAGCTTTCTTT.

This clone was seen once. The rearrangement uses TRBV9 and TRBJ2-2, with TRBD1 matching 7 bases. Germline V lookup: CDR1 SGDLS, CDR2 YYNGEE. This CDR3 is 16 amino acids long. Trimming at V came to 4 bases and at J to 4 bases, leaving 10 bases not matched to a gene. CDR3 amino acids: CASSSSRDRATGELFF. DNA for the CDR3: TGTGCCAGCAGCTCGAGCCGGGACAGAGCCACCGGGGAGCTGTTTTTT.

CDR3 residues: CASVRGGSDYGYTF. The CDR3 nucleotides are TGTGCCAGCGTGAGAGGGGGCAGCGACTATGGCTACACCTTC. V usage is TRBV3-1 (or the pseudogene TRBV3-2) and J usage is TRBJ1-2, with 7 positions matching TRBD1. Germline CDR1 is LGHDT and CDR2 is YNNKEL (reference sequence). The CDR3 is 14 amino acids. The V segment lost 8 bases and the J segment 3 bases; nucleotides outside the gene matches: 9.

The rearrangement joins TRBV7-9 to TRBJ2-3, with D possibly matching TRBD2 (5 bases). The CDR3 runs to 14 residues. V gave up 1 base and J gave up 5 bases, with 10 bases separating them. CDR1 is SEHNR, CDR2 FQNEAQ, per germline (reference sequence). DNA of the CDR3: TGTGCCAGCAGCTTAGGCTGGGCGGGAGATACGCAGTATTTT. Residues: CASSLGWAGDTQYF.

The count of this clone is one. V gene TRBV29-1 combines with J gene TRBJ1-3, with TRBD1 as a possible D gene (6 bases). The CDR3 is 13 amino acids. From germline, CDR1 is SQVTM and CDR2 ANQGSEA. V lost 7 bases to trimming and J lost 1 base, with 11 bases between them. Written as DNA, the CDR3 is TGCAGCGCAGCGGACAGATCTGGAAACACCATATATTTT. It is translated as CSAADRSGNTIYF.

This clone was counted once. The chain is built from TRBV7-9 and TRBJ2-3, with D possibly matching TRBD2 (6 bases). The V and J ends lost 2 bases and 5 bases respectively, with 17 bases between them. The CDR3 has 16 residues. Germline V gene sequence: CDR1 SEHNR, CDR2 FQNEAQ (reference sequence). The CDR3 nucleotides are TGTGCCAGCAGCTTACATTCCGGGAGAGGTTTAGATACGCAGTATTTT. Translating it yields CASSLHSGRGLDTQYF.

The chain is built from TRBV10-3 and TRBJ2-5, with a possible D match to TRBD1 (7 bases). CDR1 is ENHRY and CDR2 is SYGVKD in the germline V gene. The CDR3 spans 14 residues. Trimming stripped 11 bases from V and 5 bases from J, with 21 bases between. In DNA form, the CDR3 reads TGTGCCGTCTCGGAGGAGGGGGCCGCGGAGACCCAGTACTTC. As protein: CAVSEEGAAETQYF.

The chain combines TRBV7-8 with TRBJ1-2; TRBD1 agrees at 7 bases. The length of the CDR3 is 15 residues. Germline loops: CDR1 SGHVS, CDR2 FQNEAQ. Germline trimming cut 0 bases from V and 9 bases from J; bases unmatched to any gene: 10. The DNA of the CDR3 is TGTGCCAGCAGCTTAGCGGGGACAGTCCCCCAAAGCTACACCTTC. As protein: CASSLAGTVPQSYTF.

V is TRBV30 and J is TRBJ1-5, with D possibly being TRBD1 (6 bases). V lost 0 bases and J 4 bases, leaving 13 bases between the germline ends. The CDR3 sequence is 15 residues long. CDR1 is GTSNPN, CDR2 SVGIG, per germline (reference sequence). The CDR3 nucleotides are TGTGCCTGGAGTGTACGGGGGGGGCTGAATCAGCCCCAGCATTTT. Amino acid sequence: CAWSVRGGLNQPQHF.

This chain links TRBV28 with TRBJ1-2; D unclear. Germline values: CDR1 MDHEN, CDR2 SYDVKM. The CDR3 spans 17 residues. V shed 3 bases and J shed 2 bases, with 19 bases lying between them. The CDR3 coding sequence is TGTGCCAGCAGTTTTCCCCCGACGGGTCGATGGAACTATGGCTACACCTTC. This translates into CASSFPPTGRWNYGYTF.

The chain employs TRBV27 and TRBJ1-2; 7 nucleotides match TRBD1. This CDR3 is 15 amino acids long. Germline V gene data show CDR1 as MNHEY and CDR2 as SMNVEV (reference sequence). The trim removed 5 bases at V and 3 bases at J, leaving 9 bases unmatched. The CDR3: CASSPTRGSHYGYTF. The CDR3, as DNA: TGTGCCAGCAGTCCTACCAGGGGGTCGCACTATGGCTACACCTTC.